Below, 32 T cell receptor beta chains from the same sample are listed, as sequenced in a study of Graves' ophthalmopathy and Graves' hyperthyroidism. TCR beta CDR3 amplification used RNA transcripts. Second-round multiplex PCR came after first-round RT-PCR with HTBI primers. TCRdb re-analysed the multiplex PCR reads in MiXCR, keeping a single row per CDR3 protein. The sample consists of roughly 50,000 distinct CDR3 sequences, around 45% of them appearing once. The sequencing sample was made of peripheral blood. These receptors were collected from an adult man with Graves' ophthalmopathy.

The chain combines TRBV24-1 with TRBJ1-5, with D possibly matching TRBD1 (5 bases). This CDR3 region has 13 residues. Trimming cost V 3 bases and J 13 bases, with 15 bases left between them. Germline loops: CDR1 KGHDR, CDR2 SFDVKD. The CDR3 DNA reads TGTGCCACCAGTGATCCACTCGTTCAGGGTCAGCATTTT. It translates to CATSDPLVQGQHF.

The sample holds a few counts of this clonotype. The rearrangement joins TRBV7-6 to TRBJ1-5, with D maybe TRBD1 (6 bases). The germline V gene has CDR1 SGHVS and CDR2 FNYEAQ. V shed 5 bases and J shed 9 bases, with 14 bases lying between them. There are 13 residues in the CDR3. CDR3 coding DNA: TGTGCCAGCAGCCGGACAGCCCTTGGGCCCCAGCATTTT. Protein: CASSRTALGPQHF. Filled out from reference TRBV7-6 and TRBJ1-5, the complete variable domain reads GAGVSQSPRYKVTKRGQDVALRCDPISGHVSLYWYRQALGQGPEFLTYFNYEAQQDKSGLPNDRFSAERPEGSISTLTIQRTEQRDSAMYRCASSRTALGPQHFGDGTRLSIL.

The table lists this clonotype with many counts. The chain has TRBV4-2 and TRBJ2-3, with a tentative D call TRBD2 (6 bases). Germline V gene lookup returns CDR1 LGHNA and CDR2 YNFKEQ. Trimming removed 0 bases from V and 6 bases from J, with 7 bases in between. This CDR3 comprises 13 residues. The CDR3 sequence is CASSQDREDTQYF. The CDR3 DNA reads as TGTGCCAGCAGCCAAGATCGGGAGGATACGCAGTATTTT.

The CDR3 reads CAGGGTGVYEQYF. The CDR3 region has the DNA TGTGCGGGAGGCGGGACGGGAGTTTACGAGCAGTACTTC. The genes are TRBV7-6 and TRBJ2-7; TRBD2 might be the D (6 bases). Germline lookup yields CDR1 SGHVS and CDR2 FNYEAQ. The CDR3 length is 13 residues.

The table lists this clonotype with many counts. V gene TRBV6-1 combines with J gene TRBJ2-7, with D possibly TRBD1 on 5 matching bases. The CDR3 runs 13 residues. Germline CDR1 and CDR2: MNHNS and SASEGT. V lost 4 bases to trimming and J lost 0 bases, with 7 bases between them. The CDR3 spells CASSAQVSYEQYF. The CDR3 DNA is TGTGCCAGCAGTGCACAGGTCTCCTACGAGCAGTACTTC.

For this clonotype: Germline and junction disagree at one end, which may indicate a read error. The V gene is TRBV9, the J gene TRBJ1-1, with D possibly TRBD1 on 6 matching bases. CDR1 is SGDLS and CDR2 is YYNGEE in the germline V gene. The CDR3 loop spans 14 amino acids. In DNA form, the CDR3 reads TGTGCCAGCAGCTTCGGGGGGCGGGACACTGAAGCGTTCTTT. Its translation: CASSFGGRDTEAFF.

There are many counts of this clonotype. The chain couples TRBV12-1 to TRBJ2-6. TRBV12-1 is noted as a pseudogene. The CDR3 extends over 18 amino acids. CDR3 DNA sequence: TGTGCCAGCAGCTTTGTGGCAGGACCCGTCTCTGGGGCCAACGTCCTGACTTTC. Protein: CASSFVAGPVSGANVLTF.

This clonotype appeared a few times. The V call is TRBV14, the J call TRBJ1-2; 8 bases fit TRBD1. The CDR3 has 15 amino acids. V lost 8 bases to trimming and J lost 7 bases; unmatched junction nucleotides: 15. Per the germline V gene, CDR1 is SGHDN and CDR2 is FVKESK. CDR3 DNA: TGTGCCAGCTCGCGTCAGGGGGCGCGTATCGGTGGCTACACCTTC. Encoded protein: CASSRQGARIGGYTF.

This clonotype was counted once. It may be a read error: a sequence one base away is much more abundant. This CDR3 fails to terminate in the conserved phenylalanine or tryptophan, so it likely reflects a read error. The chain employs TRBV12-5 and TRBJ2-3; TRBD1 agrees at 8 bases. Germline V gene sequence: CDR1 LGHNT, CDR2 FRNRAP. V shed 2 bases, J shed 4 bases, and the junction held 5 bases outside the gene matches. The CDR3 spans 15 residues. The CDR3 nucleotides read TGTGCTAGTGGTTTGAGCCAGGGGGCTTCAGATACGCAGTATTTG. Translated: CASGLSQGASDTQYL.

V and J are TRBV7-6 and TRBJ2-7; D may be TRBD1 (6 bases). The V end lost 4 bases, the J end lost 0 bases, and 10 bases lay between the germline ends. Germline assignment: CDR1 SGHVS and CDR2 FNYEAQ. This CDR3 has 14 amino acids. CDR3 sequence reads: CASSSRDISYEQYF. CDR3 coding DNA: TGTGCCAGCAGCTCCCGGGACATCTCCTACGAGCAGTACTTC.

CDR3 DNA sequence: TGCAGTGCTAGAGACTCCTCAGTTCGCGGGAGATCCTACAATGAGCAGTTCTTC. Translating gives CSARDSSVRGRSYNEQFF. V and J are TRBV20-1 and TRBJ2-1, with TRBD2 identical over 7 bases. The CDR3 loop spans 18 amino acids. CDR1 is DFQATT and CDR2 is SNEGSKA in the germline V gene (reference sequence). Losses at the gene ends were 0 bases for V and 1 base for J; bases not matched to a gene: 12.

The chain is built from TRBV29-1 and TRBJ1-1; D not certain. Germline CDR1 reads SQVTM; CDR2 reads ANQGSEA. The CDR3 extends over 10 amino acids. Trimming removed 8 bases from V and 2 bases from J, with 6 bases in between. In DNA, the CDR3 is TGCAGCACCTCTAACACTGAAGCTTTCTTT. Its translation is CSTSNTEAFF. The full variable domain, with the rest looked up from reference TRBV29-1 and TRBJ1-1, is SAVISQKPSRDICQRGTSLTIQCQVDSQVTMMFWYRQQPGQSLTLIATANQGSEATYESGFVIDKFPISRPNLTFSTLTVSNMSPEDSSIYLCSTSNTEAFFGQGTRLTVV.

The V and J genes are TRBV5-4 and TRBJ1-1; 9 bases match TRBD1. V gave up 0 bases and J gave up 5 bases; unmatched junction bases: 2. The germline V gene encodes CDR1 SGHNT and CDR2 YYREEE (reference sequence). The CDR3 consists of 14 residues. The CDR3 region has the DNA TGTGCCAGCAGCTTGGTTGGACAGGGGACTGAAGCTTTCTTT. It translates to CASSLVGQGTEAFF.

As concerns this clonotype: It is unclear where the CDR3 begins or ends on the DNA, so no DNA is shown, and the CDR3 is as TCRdb lists it. The rearrangement links TRBV29-1 to TRBJ2-2. The length of the CDR3 is 18 amino acids, counting both ends. Germline V gene lookup returns CDR1 SQVTM and CDR2 ANQGSEA. The CDR3 region is CSVQQHLWLHLRFGELFF.

DNA for the CDR3: TGTGCCACCAGTGAGGTCGGGCCATACAATGAGCAGTTCTTC. Protein product: CATSEVGPYNEQFF. This chain joins TRBV24-1 and TRBJ2-1; D remains unclear. This CDR3 comprises 14 residues. The V end was cut by 4 bases, the J end by 4 bases, with 10 bases between. Germline-derived CDR1 and CDR2 are KGHDR and SFDVKD.

This chain joins TRBV20-1 and TRBJ2-1; 13 bases map to TRBD2. This CDR3 is 16 amino acids long. V was clipped by 1 base and J by 8 bases; unmatched bases: 8. Germline V CDR1 and CDR2: DFQATT, SNEGSKA (reference sequence). As DNA, the CDR3 is TGCAGTGCTAGAGGTCATACTAGCGGGGGGGCCTATGAGCAGTTCTTC. It yields the protein CSARGHTSGGAYEQFF.

The chain links TRBV7-9 to TRBJ2-1; D is uncertain. Germline loops: CDR1 SEHNR, CDR2 FQNEAQ (reference sequence). Between the trimmed V and J ends, which lost 3 bases and 2 bases, there was a span of 11 bases. CDR3 size: 15 residues. CDR3: CASSLDPSPYNEQFF. The CDR3 coding sequence is TGTGCCAGCAGCTTGGACCCCAGCCCCTACAATGAGCAGTTCTTC. The full variable domain, its missing parts supplied by reference TRBV7-9 and TRBJ2-1, is DTGVSQNPRHKITKRGQNVTFRCDPISEHNRLYWYRQTLGQGPEFLTYFQNEAQLEKSRLLSDRFSAERPKGSFSTLEIQRTEQGDSAMYLCASSLDPSPYNEQFFGPGTRLTVL.

This rearrangement joins TRBV20-1 to TRBJ1-1; D remains unclear. Germline-derived CDR1 and CDR2 are DFQATT and SNEGSKA (reference sequence). With 3 bases removed from V and 7 bases from J, the gap between germline ends came to 15 bases. This CDR3 spans 13 amino acids. The CDR3 loop is CSARERRTNEAFF. As DNA, the CDR3 is TGCAGTGCTAGGGAACGAAGGACTAATGAAGCTTTCTTT.

This clonotype has just one count. The chain links TRBV7-6 to TRBJ2-5, with D perhaps matching TRBD2 (7 bases). The germline V and J ends were trimmed by 5 bases and 4 bases, with 14 bases remaining between them. Germline V gene lookup returns CDR1 SGHVS and CDR2 FNYEAQ. CDR3 size: 14 residues. In nucleotides, the CDR3 is TGTGCCAGCAGCGAGACGGGGGGCCGAGAGACCCAGTACTTC. Translating it yields CASSETGGRETQYF.

V usage is TRBV19 and J usage is TRBJ2-3; 14 bases are a match to TRBD2. From germline, CDR1 is LNHDA and CDR2 SQIVND (reference sequence). The CDR3 has 16 residues. V lost 4 bases, J lost 1 base, and 1 base stayed unmatched. Here the CDR3 reads CASSRGLAGGTDTQYF. Here the CDR3 DNA reads TGTGCCAGTAGTAGGGGACTAGCGGGAGGCACAGATACGCAGTATTTT.

This clonotype was seen repeatedly, ten times or more. The rearrangement links TRBV7-6 to TRBJ2-3, with TRBD2 matching 7 bases. Germline V CDR1 and CDR2: SGHVS, FNYEAQ. The CDR3 has 16 residues. J gave up 2 bases and V 0 bases, and 5 bases lay outside the gene matches. In DNA, the CDR3 is TGTGCCAGCAGCTTAGCCCCGGGACTAACCACAGATACGCAGTATTTT. Its protein is CASSLAPGLTTDTQYF.

This rearrangement joins TRBV7-2 to TRBJ2-5, with 7 bases matching TRBD1. The CDR3 loop spans 14 amino acids. Germline CDR1 and CDR2: SGHTA and FQGNSA. The V gene end was trimmed by 5 bases and the J gene end by 2 bases; junction bases not matched to a gene: 5. The CDR3 DNA reads as TGTGCCAGCAGCGCAGGGACAGAACAAGAGACCCAGTACTTC. Translating gives CASSAGTEQETQYF.

Note on this clonotype: A read error is likely, as this CDR3 ends without the conserved phenylalanine or tryptophan. The CDR3 protein is CASSEQGGHGETQYC. In DNA, the CDR3 is TGTGCCAGCAGTGAACAGGGAGGTCATGGAGAGACGCAGTATTGT. The chain uses TRBV6-1 and TRBJ2-3; D is perhaps TRBD2 (6 bases). Trimming pared 2 bases from V and 9 bases from J, leaving 18 bases between. CDR1 is MNHNS, CDR2 SASEGT, per germline. The CDR3 is 15 amino acids.

The chain recombines TRBV5-1 with TRBJ2-5, with D uncertain. The germline V and J ends were trimmed by 4 bases and 5 bases, with 9 bases remaining between them. Germline CDR1 SGHRS, CDR2 YFSETQ. The CDR3 loop spans 12 amino acids. The CDR3 coding sequence is TGCGCCAGCAGCCGCACATTGGAGACCCAGTACTTC. Protein sequence: CASSRTLETQYF.

This chain links TRBV7-8 with TRBJ2-1; no clear D. The V gene lost 3 bases and the J gene lost 8 bases, with 20 bases spanning the gap. CDR1 is SGHVS and CDR2 is FQNEAQ in the germline V gene. The CDR3 spans 16 residues. The CDR3 loop reads CASSFFSKNPFDEQFF. The CDR3 nucleotides are TGTGCCAGCAGCTTCTTTAGCAAGAATCCCTTCGATGAGCAGTTCTTC.

This clonotype showed up many times. This chain joins TRBV11-3 and TRBJ2-7; D remains ambiguous. The CDR3 has 14 amino acids. Germline loops: CDR1 SGHNT, CDR2 YENEEA. Trimming took 1 base from V and 3 from J, leaving 10 bases between them. CDR3 sequence reads: CASSLGPGLYEQYF. CDR3 nucleotide sequence: TGTGCCAGCAGCTTAGGACCAGGCCTCTACGAGCAGTACTTC.

This clonotype has ten or more counts. The chain combines TRBV5-5 with TRBJ2-5; 9 bases map to TRBD2. This CDR3 region has 15 residues. Trimming removed 1 base from V and 4 bases from J; junction bases left unmatched: 5. CDR1 is SGHKS, CDR2 YYEKEE, per germline (reference sequence). CDR3 residues: CASSLPAGGGETQYF. The CDR3 bases are TGTGCCAGCAGCTTGCCAGCGGGGGGAGGAGAGACCCAGTACTTC.

This chain joins TRBV20-1 and TRBJ2-7, with 13 bases aligning to TRBD2. The CDR3 consists of 17 residues. V lost 5 bases to trimming and J lost 3 bases; unmatched junction nucleotides: 13. CDR1 and CDR2 (germline): DFQATT, SNEGSKA (reference sequence). The CDR3 sequence is CSAPAPILAGGLYEQYF. The CDR3 DNA follows: TGCAGTGCTCCCGCACCCATACTAGCGGGAGGGCTCTACGAGCAGTACTTC.

This clonotype was observed a single time. The chain is built from TRBV20-1 and TRBJ2-7; 7 bases agree with TRBD1. J lost 6 bases, V lost 1 base, and 9 bases had no gene match. CDR1 and CDR2 from the germline V gene are DFQATT and SNEGSKA (reference sequence). The CDR3 is 14 residues long. CDR3 nucleotides: TGCAGTGCTAGAGCCGACGGGGCAGGGGGCGAGCAGTACTTC. Translated, it gives CSARADGAGGEQYF.

V gene TRBV7-2 combines with J gene TRBJ2-2; 8 bases fit TRBD1. The V gene's germline CDR1 is SGHTA and CDR2 FQGNSA. V gave up 5 bases and J gave up 7 bases; unmatched junction bases: 3. This CDR3 is built from 13 residues. In nucleotides, the CDR3 is TGTGCCAGCAGCCCGGACAGGGTCGGGGAGCTGTTTTTT. It yields the protein CASSPDRVGELFF. The full variable domain, rest sourced from reference TRBV7-2 and TRBJ2-2, is GAGVSQSPSNKVTEKGKDVELRCDPISGHTALYWYRQSLGQGLEFLIYFQGNSAPDKSGLPSDRFSAERTGGSVSTLTIQRTQQEDSAVYLCASSPDRVGELFFGEGSRLTVL.

There are many counts of this clonotype. CDR3 DNA sequence: TGTGCCAGCAGCCCACGCCGGACAGGGGTTTATAATTCACCCCTCCACTTT. Translating gives CASSPRRTGVYNSPLHF. The rearrangement uses TRBV27 and TRBJ1-6; 9 bases are a match to TRBD1. The V segment lost 6 bases and the J segment 4 bases; nucleotides outside the gene matches: 10. The CDR3 loop spans 17 amino acids. Germline CDR1 MNHEY, CDR2 SMNVEV (reference sequence).

This clonotype was observed at least ten times. The chain is built from TRBV7-6 and TRBJ2-2; 10 bases agree with TRBD2. V was clipped by 1 base and J by 6 bases; unmatched bases: 8. The germline V gene has CDR1 SGHVS and CDR2 FNYEAQ. There are 17 residues in the CDR3. The CDR3 protein is CASSLVASGGDAGELFF. CDR3 DNA sequence: TGTGCCAGCAGCTTAGTGGCTAGCGGGGGAGATGCCGGGGAGCTGTTTTTT.